These 2 T cell receptor beta chains were sequenced from one sample in a study of blood T cell repertoires in COVID-19. The assay was immunoSEQ multiplex PCR, and TCRdb's table has in-frame clones only and misses some. The table lists hundreds of thousands of clones, approximately 84% of them singletons. Sequencing used PBMCs or T cells enriched from blood (not recorded which). The receptors derive from a middle-aged man who had recovered from COVID-19.

The chain has TRBV7-6 and TRBJ2-2, with a weak D call TRBD2 (6 bases). The CDR3 is 16 amino acids. Trimming removed 7 bases at V and 3 bases at J, with 18 bases between. CDR1 is SGHVS and CDR2 is FNYEAQ in the germline V gene. CDR3 amino acids: CASTLRRAGDTGELFF. Here the CDR3 DNA reads TGTGCCAGCACCCTTAGGAGGGCCGGGGACACCGGGGAGCTGTTTTTT.

CDR3: CASSLMTGGYGYTF. In nucleotides, the CDR3 is TGTGCCAGCAGCCTAATGACAGGGGGATATGGCTACACCTTC. V gene TRBV11-2 combines with J gene TRBJ1-2, with TRBD1 identical over 9 bases. The trim removed 5 bases at V and 5 bases at J, leaving 6 bases unmatched. Germline V gene data show CDR1 as SGHAT and CDR2 as FQNNGV. This CDR3 contains 14 residues.